This TCR beta chain was sequenced in a study of chemoradiotherapy in HPV16-positive cancers. Generated by immunoSEQ multiplex PCR, the TCRdb table keeps only in-frame clones and is missing some. The data contain 8,000 or so clones, roughly 70% of them singletons. As concerns this clone: Its target is unknown.

Study findings and constraints: For HPV16-positive patients, expanding HPV-responsive T cells associated with longer recurrence-free survival. HPV-specific T cells were functionally defined from only a couple of HPV16-positive patients. Candidate HPV-specific clones and E7-related TCR motifs grew in tumor during treatment.

V lost 2 bases to trimming and J lost 3 bases, with 8 bases between them. This CDR3 contains 14 residues. Looked up from germline, CDR1 is MNHNY and CDR2 is SVGAGI (reference sequence). This clonotype was sampled from a human donor with HPV-associated anogenital cancer. The V call is TRBV6-6, the J call TRBJ1-5; no definite D call. The specimen was taken from a patient who underwent chemoradiotherapy. CDR3 sequence reads: CASSYGQLNQPQHF. DNA of the CDR3: TGTGCCAGCAGTTACGGTCAGCTCAATCAGCCCCAGCATTTT.